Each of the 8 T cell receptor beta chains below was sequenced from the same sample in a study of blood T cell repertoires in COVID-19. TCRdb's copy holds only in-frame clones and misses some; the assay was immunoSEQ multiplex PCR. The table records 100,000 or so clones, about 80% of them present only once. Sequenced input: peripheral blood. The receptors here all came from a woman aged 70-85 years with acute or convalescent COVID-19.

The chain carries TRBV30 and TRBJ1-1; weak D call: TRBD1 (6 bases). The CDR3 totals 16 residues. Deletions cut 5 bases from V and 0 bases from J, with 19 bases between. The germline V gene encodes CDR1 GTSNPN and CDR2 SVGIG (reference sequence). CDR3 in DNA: TGTGCCTGGGTACCCTGGGGGCAGCCGATGAACACTGAAGCTTTCTTT. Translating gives CAWVPWGQPMNTEAFF.

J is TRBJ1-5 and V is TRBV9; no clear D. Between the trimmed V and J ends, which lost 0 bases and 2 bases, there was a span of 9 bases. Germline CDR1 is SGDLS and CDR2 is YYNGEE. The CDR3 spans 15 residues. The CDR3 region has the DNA TGTGCCAGCAGCGTAGGAGGGTCGGGCAATCAGCCCCAGCATTTT. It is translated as CASSVGGSGNQPQHF.

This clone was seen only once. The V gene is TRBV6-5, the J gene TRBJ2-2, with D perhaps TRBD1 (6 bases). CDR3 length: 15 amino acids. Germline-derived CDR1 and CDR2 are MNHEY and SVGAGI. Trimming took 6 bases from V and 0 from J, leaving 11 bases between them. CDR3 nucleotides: TGTGCCAGCAGCGTGAAGGGGGCGAACACCGGGGAGCTGTTTTTT. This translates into CASSVKGANTGELFF.

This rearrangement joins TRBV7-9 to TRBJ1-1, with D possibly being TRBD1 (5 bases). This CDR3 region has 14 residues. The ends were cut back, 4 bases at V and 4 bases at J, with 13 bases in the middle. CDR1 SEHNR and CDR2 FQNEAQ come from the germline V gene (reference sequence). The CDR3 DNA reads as TGTGCCAGCAGCTCCAGGGTAACGGGCACTGAAGCTTTCTTT. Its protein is CASSSRVTGTEAFF. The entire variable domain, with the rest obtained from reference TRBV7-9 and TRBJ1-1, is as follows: DTGVSQNPRHKITKRGQNVTFRCDPISEHNRLYWYRQTLGQGPEFLTYFQNEAQLEKSRLLSDRFSAERPKGSFSTLEIQRTEQGDSAMYLCASSSRVTGTEAFFGQGTRLTVV.

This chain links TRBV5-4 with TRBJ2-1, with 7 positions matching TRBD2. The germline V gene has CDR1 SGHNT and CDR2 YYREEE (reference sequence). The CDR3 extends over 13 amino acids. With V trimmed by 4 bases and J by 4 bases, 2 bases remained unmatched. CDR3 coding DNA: TGTGCCAGCAGCCAGCGGGGTTACAATGAGCAGTTCTTC. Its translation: CASSQRGYNEQFF.

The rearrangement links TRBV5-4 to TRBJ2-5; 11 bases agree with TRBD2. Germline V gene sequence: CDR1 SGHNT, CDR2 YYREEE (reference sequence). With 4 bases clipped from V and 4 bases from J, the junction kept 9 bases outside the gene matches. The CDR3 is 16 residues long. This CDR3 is CASSQISGGARETQYF. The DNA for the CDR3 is TGTGCCAGCAGCCAGATTAGCGGGGGGGCGCGAGAGACCCAGTACTTC.

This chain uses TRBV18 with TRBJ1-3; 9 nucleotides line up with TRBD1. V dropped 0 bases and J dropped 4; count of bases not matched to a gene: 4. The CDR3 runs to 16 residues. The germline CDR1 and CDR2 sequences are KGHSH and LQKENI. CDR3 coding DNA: TGTGCCAGCTCACCACCACATGGGACAGGGGGAAACACCATATATTTT. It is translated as CASSPPHGTGGNTIYF. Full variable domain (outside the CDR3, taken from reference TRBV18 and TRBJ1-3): NAGVMQNPRHLVRRRGQEARLRCSPMKGHSHVYWYRQLPEEGLKFMVYLQKENIIDESGMPKERFSAEFPKEGPSILRIQQVVRGDSAAYFCASSPPHGTGGNTIYFGEGSWLTVV.

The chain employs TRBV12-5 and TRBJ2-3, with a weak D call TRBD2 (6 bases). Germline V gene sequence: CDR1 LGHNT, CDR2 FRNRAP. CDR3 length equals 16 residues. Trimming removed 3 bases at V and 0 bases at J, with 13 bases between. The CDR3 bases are TGTGCTAGTGGTTTTGCAATGGCGGGAAGCACAGATACGCAGTATTTT. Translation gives CASGFAMAGSTDTQYF.